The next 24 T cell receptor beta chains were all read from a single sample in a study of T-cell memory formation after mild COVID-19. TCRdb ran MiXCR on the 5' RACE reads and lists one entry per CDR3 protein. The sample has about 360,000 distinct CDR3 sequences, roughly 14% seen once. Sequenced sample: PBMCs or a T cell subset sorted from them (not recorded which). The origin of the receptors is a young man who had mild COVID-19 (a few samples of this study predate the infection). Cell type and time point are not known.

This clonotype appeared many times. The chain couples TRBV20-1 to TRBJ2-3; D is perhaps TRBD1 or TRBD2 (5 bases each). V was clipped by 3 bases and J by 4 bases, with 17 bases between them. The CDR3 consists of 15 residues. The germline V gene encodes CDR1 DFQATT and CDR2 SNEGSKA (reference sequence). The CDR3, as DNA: TGCAGTGCTAGGGATCTGAGGGGAGTGCCAGATACGCAGTATTTT. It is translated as CSARDLRGVPDTQYF.

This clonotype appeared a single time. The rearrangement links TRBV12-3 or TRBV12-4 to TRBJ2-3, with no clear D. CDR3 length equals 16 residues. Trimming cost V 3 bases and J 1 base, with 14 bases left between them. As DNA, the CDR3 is TGTGCCAGCAGTTTTGGAAAGCTATCGGGCACAGATACGCAGTATTTT. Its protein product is CASSFGKLSGTDTQYF.

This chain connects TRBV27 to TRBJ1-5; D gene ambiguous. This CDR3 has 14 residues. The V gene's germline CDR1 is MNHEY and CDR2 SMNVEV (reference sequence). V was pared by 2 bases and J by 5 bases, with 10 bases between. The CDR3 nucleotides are TGTGCCAGCAGTTTAGCGGGAAACCATCAGCCCCAGCATTTT. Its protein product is CASSLAGNHQPQHF.

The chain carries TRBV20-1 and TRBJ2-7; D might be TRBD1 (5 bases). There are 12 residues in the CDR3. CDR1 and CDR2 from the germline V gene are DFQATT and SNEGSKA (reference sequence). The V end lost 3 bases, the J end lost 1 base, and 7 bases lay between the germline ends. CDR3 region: CSARKGSYEQYF. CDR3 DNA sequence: TGCAGTGCTAGGAAGGGGTCCTACGAGCAGTACTTC.

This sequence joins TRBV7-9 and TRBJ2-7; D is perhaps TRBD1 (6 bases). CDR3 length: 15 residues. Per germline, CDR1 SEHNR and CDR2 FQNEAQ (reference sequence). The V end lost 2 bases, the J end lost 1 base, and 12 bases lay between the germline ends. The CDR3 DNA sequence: TGTGCCAGCAGCTTACTATTGGGACAATCCTACGAGCAGTACTTC. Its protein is CASSLLLGQSYEQYF.

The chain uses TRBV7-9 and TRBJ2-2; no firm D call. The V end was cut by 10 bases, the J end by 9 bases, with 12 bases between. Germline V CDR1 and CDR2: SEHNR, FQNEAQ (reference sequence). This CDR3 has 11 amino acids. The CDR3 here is CANQRDRELFF. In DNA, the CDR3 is TGTGCCAACCAGCGTGACCGGGAGCTGTTTTTT.

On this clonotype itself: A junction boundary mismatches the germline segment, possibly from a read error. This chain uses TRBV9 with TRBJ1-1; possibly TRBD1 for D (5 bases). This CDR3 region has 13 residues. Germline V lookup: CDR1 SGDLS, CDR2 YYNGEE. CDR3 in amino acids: CASSPRSDTEALF. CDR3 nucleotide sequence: TGTGCCAGCAGCCCTCGTTCGGACACTGAAGCTTTATTT.

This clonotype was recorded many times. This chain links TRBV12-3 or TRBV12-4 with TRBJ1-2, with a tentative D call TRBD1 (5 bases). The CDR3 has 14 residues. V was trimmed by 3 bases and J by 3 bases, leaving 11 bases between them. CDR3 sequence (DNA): TGTGCCAGCAGTTTTGGGGGTTCCCACTATGGCTACACCTTC. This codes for CASSFGGSHYGYTF.

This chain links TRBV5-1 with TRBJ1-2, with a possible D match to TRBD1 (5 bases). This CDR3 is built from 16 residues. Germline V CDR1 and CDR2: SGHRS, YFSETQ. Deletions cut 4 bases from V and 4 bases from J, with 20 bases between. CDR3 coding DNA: TGCGCCAGCAGCCTGGCCGGGACTCAAGAGGGCTATGGCTACACCTTC. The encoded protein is CASSLAGTQEGYGYTF.

The CDR3 DNA sequence: TGTGCCAGCAGTACAGGACTGATCTCAGATACGCAGTATTTT. Encoded protein: CASSTGLISDTQYF. This chain uses TRBV6-2 or TRBV6-3 with TRBJ2-3; D could derive from TRBD1 or TRBD2 (5 bases each). V gave up 5 bases and J gave up 4 bases, with 13 bases separating them. Looked up from germline, CDR1 is MNHEY and CDR2 is SVGEGT. The CDR3 loop spans 14 amino acids.

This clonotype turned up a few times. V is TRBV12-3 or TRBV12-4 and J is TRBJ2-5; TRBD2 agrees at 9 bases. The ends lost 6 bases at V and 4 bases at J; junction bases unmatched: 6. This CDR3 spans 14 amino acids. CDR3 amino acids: CASSRRGGGETQYF. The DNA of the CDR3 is TGTGCCAGCAGCCGGCGGGGGGGCGGAGAGACCCAGTACTTC.

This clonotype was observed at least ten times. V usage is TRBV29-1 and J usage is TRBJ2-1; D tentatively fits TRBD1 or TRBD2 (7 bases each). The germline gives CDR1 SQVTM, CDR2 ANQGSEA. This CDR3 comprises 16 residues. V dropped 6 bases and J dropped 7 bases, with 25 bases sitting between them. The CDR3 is CSVDRWGGGIENEQFF. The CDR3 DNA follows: TGCAGCGTCGACAGGTGGGGAGGGGGCATCGAGAATGAGCAGTTCTTC.

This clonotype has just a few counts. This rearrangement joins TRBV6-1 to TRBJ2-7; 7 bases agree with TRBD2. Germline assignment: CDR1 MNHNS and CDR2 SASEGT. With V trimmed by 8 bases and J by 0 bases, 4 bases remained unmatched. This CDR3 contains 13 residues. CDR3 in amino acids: CASGRASSYEQYV. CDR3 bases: TGTGCCAGCGGGAGGGCTAGCTCCTACGAGCAGTACGTC.

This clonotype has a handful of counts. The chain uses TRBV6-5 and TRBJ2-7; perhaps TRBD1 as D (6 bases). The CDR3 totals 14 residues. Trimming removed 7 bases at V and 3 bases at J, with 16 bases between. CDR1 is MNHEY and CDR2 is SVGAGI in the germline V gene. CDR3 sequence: CASKLQGLGYEQYF. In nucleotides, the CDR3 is TGTGCCAGCAAGCTACAGGGCTTAGGCTACGAGCAGTACTTC.

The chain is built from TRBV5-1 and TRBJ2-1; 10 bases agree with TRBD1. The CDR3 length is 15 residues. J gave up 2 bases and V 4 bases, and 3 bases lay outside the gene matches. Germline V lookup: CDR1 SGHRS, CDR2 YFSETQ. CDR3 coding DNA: TGCGCCAGCAGCCGGACAGGGGGTACCTACAATGAGCAGTTCTTC. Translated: CASSRTGGTYNEQFF. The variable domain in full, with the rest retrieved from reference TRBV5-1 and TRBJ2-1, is KAGVTQTPRYLIKTRGQQVTLSCSPISGHRSVSWYQQTPGQGLQFLFEYFSETQRNKGNFPGRFSGRQFSNSRSEMNVSTLELGDSALYLCASSRTGGTYNEQFFGPGTRLTVL.

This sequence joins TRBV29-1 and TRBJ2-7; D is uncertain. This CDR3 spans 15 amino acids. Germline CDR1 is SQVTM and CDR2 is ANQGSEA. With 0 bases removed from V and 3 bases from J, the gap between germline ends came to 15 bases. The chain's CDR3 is CSVEDPGRRDYEQYF. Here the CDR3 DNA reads TGCAGCGTTGAAGATCCCGGCAGGAGAGACTACGAGCAGTACTTC.

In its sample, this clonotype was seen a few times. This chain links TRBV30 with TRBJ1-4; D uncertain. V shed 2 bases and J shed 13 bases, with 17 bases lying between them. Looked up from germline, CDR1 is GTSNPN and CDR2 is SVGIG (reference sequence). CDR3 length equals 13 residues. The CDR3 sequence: CAWSIKSGVVLFF. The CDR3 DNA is TGTGCCTGGAGTATCAAGTCGGGAGTGGTACTGTTTTTT. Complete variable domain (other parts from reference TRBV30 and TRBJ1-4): SQTIHQWPATLVQPVGSPLSLECTVEGTSNPNLYWYRQAAGRGLQLLFYSVGIGQISSEVPQNLSASRPQDRQFILSSKKLLLSDSGFYLCAWSIKSGVVLFFGSGTQLSVL.

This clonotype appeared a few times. CDR3 sequence reads: CATSVDSYQETQYF. The CDR3 DNA reads as TGTGCCACCAGTGTCGATTCGTACCAAGAGACCCAGTACTTC. V usage is TRBV24-1 and J usage is TRBJ2-5, with D unclear. Trimming left V 5 bases short and J 0 bases short, with 9 bases between. Germline CDR1 and CDR2: KGHDR and SFDVKD. The CDR3 spans 14 residues.

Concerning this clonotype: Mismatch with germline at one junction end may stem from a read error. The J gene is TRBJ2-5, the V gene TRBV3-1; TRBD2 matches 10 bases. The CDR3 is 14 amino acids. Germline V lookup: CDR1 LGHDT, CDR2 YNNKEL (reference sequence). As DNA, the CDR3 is TGTGCCAGCAGTCAAGGACTAGCGGAAGAGACCCAGTACTTC. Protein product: CASSQGLAEETQYF.

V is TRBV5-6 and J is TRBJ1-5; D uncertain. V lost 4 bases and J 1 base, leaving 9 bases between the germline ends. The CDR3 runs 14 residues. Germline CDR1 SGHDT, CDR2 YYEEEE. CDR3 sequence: CASSSWRSNQPQHF. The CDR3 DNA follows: TGTGCCAGCAGCAGTTGGAGGAGCAATCAGCCCCAGCATTTT.

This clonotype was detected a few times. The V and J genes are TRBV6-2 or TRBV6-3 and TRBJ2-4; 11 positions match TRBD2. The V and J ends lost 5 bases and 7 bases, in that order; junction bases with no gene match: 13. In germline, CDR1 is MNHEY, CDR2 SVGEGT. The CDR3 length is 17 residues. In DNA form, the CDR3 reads TGTGCCAGCAGTAACGGACTAGCGGGCCAGGAGGGGAACATTCAGTACTTC. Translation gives CASSNGLAGQEGNIQYF.

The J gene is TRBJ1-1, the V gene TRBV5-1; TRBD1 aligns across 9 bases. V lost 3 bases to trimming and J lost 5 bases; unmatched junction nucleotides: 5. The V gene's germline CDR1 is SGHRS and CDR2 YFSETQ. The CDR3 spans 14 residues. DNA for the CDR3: TGCGCCAGCAGCTGGGGGACAGGGCTGACTGAAGCTTTCTTT. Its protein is CASSWGTGLTEAFF.

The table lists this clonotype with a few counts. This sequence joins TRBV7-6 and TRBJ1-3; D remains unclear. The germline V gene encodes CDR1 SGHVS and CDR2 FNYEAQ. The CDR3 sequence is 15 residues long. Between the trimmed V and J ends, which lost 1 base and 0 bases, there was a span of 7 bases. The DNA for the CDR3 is TGTGCCAGCAGCTTAGATCCGACCTCTGGAAACACCATATATTTT. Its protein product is CASSLDPTSGNTIYF. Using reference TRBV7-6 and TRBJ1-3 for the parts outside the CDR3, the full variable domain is GAGVSQSPRYKVTKRGQDVALRCDPISGHVSLYWYRQALGQGPEFLTYFNYEAQQDKSGLPNDRFSAERPEGSISTLTIQRTEQRDSAMYRCASSLDPTSGNTIYFGEGSWLTVV.

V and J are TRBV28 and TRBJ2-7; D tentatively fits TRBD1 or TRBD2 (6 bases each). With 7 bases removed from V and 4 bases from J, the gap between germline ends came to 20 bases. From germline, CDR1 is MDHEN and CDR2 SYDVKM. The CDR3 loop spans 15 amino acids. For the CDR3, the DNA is TGTGCCAGCAAGCAAGGGGGGTCCAGGTGGTACGAGCAGTACTTC. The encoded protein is CASKQGGSRWYEQYF.